The sequence of this T cell receptor (beta chain) was determined in a study of T cell changes during pregnancy in multiple sclerosis. CDR1 is MGHRA and CDR2 is YSYEKL in the germline V gene. Trimming pared 4 bases from V and 1 base from J, leaving 17 bases between. The CDR3 is made up of 17 amino acids. Using immunoSEQ multiplex PCR, the repertoire was profiled, and TCRdb retains in-frame clones only, with some absent. The sample gives about 110,000 clones, about 90% of which show up once; around 0.8% is in the top ten. Specimen: peripheral blood, collected in the third trimester of pregnancy. The chain has TRBV4-1 and TRBJ2-1, with D uncertain. This clonotype originated in a female donor in good health, enrolled as a control in a pregnancy study. The CDR3 sequence is CASSPYLDPSSYNEQFF. The CDR3 DNA reads TGCGCCAGCAGCCCGTATCTAGACCCCTCGTCCTACAATGAGCAGTTCTTC.